The present entry profiles one T cell receptor beta chain with its context. Its target is unknown. This sample is drawn from a study of T cell responses to AZD1222 COVID-19 vaccine. The study's findings and limits: Per reports, nearly half of all spike-specific TCRs target regions that are unmutated in variants.

CDR3 length equals 13 residues. V lost 8 bases and J 4 bases, leaving 14 bases between the germline ends. From germline, CDR1 is LNHDA and CDR2 SQIVND (reference sequence). This table comes from immunoSEQ multiplex PCR, and its TCRdb copy is limited to in-frame clones, with some not included. The data contain some 140,000 clones, approximately 85% of them seen just once; the ten biggest clones take up 7.9%. V is TRBV19 and J is TRBJ1-2; D is unresolved. Sequenced material: peripheral blood, taken 28 days after the second dose of the MenACWY control vaccine. The clonotype was recovered from an adult who received the MenACWY meningococcal vaccine as a control. CDR3 in amino acids: CASLDITGYGYTF. The DNA for the CDR3 is TGTGCCAGTTTAGACATTACGGGCTATGGCTACACCTTC.